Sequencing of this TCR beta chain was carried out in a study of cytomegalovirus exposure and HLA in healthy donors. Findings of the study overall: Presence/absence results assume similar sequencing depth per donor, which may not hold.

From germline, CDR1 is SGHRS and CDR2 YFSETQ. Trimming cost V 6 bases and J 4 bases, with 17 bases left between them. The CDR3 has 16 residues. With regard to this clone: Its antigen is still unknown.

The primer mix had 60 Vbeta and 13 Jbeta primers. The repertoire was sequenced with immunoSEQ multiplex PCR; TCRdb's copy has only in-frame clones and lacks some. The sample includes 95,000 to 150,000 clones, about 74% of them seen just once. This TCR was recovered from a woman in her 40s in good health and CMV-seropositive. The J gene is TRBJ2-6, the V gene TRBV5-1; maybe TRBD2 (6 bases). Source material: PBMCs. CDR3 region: CASNKDPGDGANVLTF. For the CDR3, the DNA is TGCGCCAGCAATAAGGACCCGGGGGACGGGGCCAACGTCCTGACTTTC.